This TCR beta chain came from a study of radiotherapy plus CTLA-4 blockade in lung cancer. Some clones are missing from TCRdb's copy, which holds only in-frame ones; the method was immunoSEQ multiplex PCR. The sample contains 65,000 to 85,000 clones, around 69% of which appear only once. This clone was counted once. The CDR3 is made up of 14 amino acids. The germline V gene encodes CDR1 SGHRS and CDR2 YFSETQ. V dropped 4 bases and J dropped 2 bases, with 10 bases sitting between them. The origin of this receptor is a human donor with non-small cell lung cancer whose response to radiotherapy plus ipilimumab could not be evaluated. Some clones in this sample may be carry-over from other donors' samples. The sequences come from peripheral blood, collected from a patient treated with radiotherapy plus ipilimumab. The chain combines TRBV5-1 with TRBJ1-3; D is uncertain. The CDR3 loop is CASSPTTAGNTIYF. DNA for the CDR3: TGCGCCAGCAGCCCGACTACAGCTGGAAACACCATATATTTT.